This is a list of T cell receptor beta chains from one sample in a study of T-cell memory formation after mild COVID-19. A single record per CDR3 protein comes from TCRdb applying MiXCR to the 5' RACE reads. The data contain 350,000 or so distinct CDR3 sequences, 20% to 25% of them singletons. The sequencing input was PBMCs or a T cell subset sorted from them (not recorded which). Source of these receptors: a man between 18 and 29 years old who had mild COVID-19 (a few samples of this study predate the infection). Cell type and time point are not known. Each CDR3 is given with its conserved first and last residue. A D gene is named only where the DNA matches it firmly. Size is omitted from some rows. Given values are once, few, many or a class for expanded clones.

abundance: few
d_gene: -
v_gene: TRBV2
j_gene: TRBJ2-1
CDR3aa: CASSEARDGGNEQFF
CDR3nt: TGTGCCAGCAGTGAAGCGCGCGACGGAGGCAATGAGCAGTTCTTC

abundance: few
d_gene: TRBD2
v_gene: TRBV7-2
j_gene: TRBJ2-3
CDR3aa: CASSSSAGAFTNTQYF
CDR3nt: TGTGCCAGCAGCTCTTCAGCGGGGGCCTTCACAAATACGCAGTATTTT

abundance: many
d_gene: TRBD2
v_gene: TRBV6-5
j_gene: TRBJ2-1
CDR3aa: CASSLTSGGNNEQFF
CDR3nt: TGTGCCAGCAGTCTGACTAGCGGGGGGAACAATGAGCAGTTCTTC

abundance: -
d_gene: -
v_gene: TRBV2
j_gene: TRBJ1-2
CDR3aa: CASSADGRNYGYTF
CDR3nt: TGTGCCAGCAGTGCTGACGGACGGAACTATGGCTACACCTTC

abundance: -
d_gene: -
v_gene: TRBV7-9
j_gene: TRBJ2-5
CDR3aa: CASSFLNRGSQETQYF
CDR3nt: TGTGCCAGCAGCTTCCTGAACCGGGGCTCCCAAGAGACCCAGTACTTC

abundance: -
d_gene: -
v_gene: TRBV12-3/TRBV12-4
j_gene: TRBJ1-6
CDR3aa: CASRPNRVDNSPIHF
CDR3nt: TGTGCCAGCAGGCCTAACAGGGTGGATAATTCACCCATCCACTTT

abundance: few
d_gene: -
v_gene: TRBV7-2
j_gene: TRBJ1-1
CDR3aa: CASSLSGEVTEAFF
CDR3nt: TGTGCCAGCAGCCTTTCCGGGGAGGTCACTGAAGCTTTCTTT

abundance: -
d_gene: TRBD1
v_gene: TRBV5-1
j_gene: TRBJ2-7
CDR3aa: CASSKGQGSEQYF
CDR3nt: TGCGCCAGCAGCAAGGGACAGGGAAGCGAGCAGTACTTC

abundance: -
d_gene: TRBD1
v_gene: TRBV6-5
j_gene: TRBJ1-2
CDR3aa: CASSYHLGKGGPGYTF
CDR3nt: TGTGCCAGCAGCTATCACCTAGGGAAAGGGGGCCCTGGCTACACCTTC

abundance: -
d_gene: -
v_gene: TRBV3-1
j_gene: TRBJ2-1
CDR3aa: CASSRNDNEQFF
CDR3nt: TGTGCCAGCAGCCGGAATGACAATGAGCAGTTCTTC

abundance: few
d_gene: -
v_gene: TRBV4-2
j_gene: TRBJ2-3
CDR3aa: CASSQVPPGDLTDTQYF
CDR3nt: TGTGCCAGCAGCCAAGTCCCCCCGGGGGACCTCACAGATACGCAGTATTTT

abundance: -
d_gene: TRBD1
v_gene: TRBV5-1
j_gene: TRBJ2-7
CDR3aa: CASSSGQGIAEQYF
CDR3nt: TGCGCCAGCAGCTCCGGACAGGGGATAGCCGAGCAGTACTTC

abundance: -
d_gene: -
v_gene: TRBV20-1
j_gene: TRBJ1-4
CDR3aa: CSAIYGEKLFF
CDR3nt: TGCAGTGCTATCTACGGCGAAAAACTGTTTTTT

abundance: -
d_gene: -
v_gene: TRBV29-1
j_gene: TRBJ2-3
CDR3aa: CSVETRFADTQYF
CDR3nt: TGCAGCGTTGAGACTAGGTTCGCAGATACGCAGTATTTT

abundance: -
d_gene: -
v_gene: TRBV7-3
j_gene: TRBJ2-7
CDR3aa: CASSPGLGGYEQYF
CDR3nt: TGTGCCAGCAGCCCGGGCCTAGGGGGCTACGAGCAGTACTTC

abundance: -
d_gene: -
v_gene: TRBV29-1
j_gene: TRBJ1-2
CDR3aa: CSVVLEVGYTF
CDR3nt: TGCAGCGTTGTATTAGAGGTTGGCTACACCTTC

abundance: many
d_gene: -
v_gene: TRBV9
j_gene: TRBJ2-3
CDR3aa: CASSVGDTQYF
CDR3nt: TGTGCCAGCAGCGTGGGGGATACGCAGTATTTT

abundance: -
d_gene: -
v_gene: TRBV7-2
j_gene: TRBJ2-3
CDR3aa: CASSLQRAHTDTQYF
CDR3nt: TGTGCCAGCAGCTTACAGAGGGCCCACACAGATACGCAGTATTTT

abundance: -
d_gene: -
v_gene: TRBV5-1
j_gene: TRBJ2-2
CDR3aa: CASSPKARRTGELFF
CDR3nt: TGCGCCAGCAGCCCCAAGGCCCGACGCACCGGGGAGCTGTTTTTT

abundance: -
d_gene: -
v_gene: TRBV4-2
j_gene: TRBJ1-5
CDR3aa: CASSPGQPNQPQHF
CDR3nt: TGTGCCAGCAGCCCCGGACAGCCTAATCAGCCCCAGCATTTT

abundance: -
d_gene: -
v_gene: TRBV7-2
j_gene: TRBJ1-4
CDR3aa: CASSLAYKEKLFF
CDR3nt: TGTGCCAGCAGCTTAGCGTATAAGGAAAAACTGTTTTTT

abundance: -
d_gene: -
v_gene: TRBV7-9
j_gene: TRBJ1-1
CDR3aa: CASSLEAGTEAFF
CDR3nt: TGTGCCAGCAGCTTAGAGGCCGGTACTGAAGCTTTCTTT

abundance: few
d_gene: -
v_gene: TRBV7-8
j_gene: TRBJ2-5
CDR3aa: CASSLLAKRETQYF
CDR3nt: TGTGCCAGCAGCTTATTAGCGAAGAGGGAGACCCAGTACTTC

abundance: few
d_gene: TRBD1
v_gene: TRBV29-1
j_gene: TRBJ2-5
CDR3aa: CSATQGAGKTQYF
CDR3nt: TGCAGCGCAACACAGGGGGCAGGAAAGACCCAGTACTTC

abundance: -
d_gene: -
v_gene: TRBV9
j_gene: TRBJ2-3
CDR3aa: CASSVARPGDTQYF
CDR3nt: TGTGCCAGCAGCGTGGCCCGCCCGGGGGATACGCAGTATTTT

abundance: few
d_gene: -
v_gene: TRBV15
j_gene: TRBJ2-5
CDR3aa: CATRGVNQETQYF
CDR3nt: TGTGCCACCAGAGGGGTGAACCAAGAGACCCAGTACTTC

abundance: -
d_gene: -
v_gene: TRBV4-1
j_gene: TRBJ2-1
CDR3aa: CASSHRGANEQFF
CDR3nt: TGCGCCAGCAGCCACAGGGGAGCCAATGAGCAGTTCTTC

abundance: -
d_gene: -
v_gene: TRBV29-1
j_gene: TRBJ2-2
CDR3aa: CSVVGFQTPSNTGELFF
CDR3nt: TGCAGCGTTGTTGGCTTTCAGACACCCTCAAACACCGGGGAGCTGTTTTTT

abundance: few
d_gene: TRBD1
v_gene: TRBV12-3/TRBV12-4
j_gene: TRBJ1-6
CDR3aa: CASSPPDREQGIPLHF
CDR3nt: TGTGCCAGCAGTCCACCTGACAGGGAGCAGGGAATTCCCCTCCACTTT

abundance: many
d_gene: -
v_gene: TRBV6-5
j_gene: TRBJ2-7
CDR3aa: CASSYQAGVHPEQYF
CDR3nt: TGTGCCAGCAGTTACCAGGCAGGGGTTCACCCCGAGCAGTACTTC

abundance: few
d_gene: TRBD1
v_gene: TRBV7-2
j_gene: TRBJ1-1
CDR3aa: CASSRLGQGGETEAFF
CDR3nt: TGTGCCAGCAGCCGCTTGGGACAGGGAGGAGAGACTGAAGCTTTCTTT

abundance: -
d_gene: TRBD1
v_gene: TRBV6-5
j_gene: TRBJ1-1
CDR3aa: CASSQGARTEAFF
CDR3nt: TGTGCCAGCAGTCAGGGGGCGCGAACTGAAGCTTTCTTT

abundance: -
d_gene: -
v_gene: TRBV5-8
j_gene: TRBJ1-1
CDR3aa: CASTINSDSLTEAFF
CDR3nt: TGTGCCAGCACCATAAACTCGGACAGTCTCACTGAAGCTTTCTTT

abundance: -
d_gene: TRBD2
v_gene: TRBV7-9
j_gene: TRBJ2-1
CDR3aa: CASSFIGGTSGDKQFF
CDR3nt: TGTGCCAGCAGCTTCATAGGGGGGACTAGCGGGGACAAGCAGTTCTTC

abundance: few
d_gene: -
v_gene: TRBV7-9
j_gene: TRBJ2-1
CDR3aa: CASPGRGPLDEQFF
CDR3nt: TGTGCCAGCCCGGGTAGGGGACCTCTGGATGAGCAGTTCTTC

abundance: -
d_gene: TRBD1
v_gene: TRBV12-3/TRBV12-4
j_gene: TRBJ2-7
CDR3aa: CASSTPQGALYEQYF
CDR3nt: TGTGCCAGCAGCACCCCACAGGGGGCTCTCTACGAGCAGTACTTC

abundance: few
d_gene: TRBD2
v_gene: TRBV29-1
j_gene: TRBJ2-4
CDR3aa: CSVGLAGREYF
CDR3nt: TGCAGCGTCGGACTAGCCGGGCGGGAGTACTTC

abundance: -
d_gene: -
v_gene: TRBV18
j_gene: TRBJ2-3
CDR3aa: CASSRGQINTDTQYF
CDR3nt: TGTGCCAGCTCACGCGGACAGATAAACACAGATACGCAGTATTTT

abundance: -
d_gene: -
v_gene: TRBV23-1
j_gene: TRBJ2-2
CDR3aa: CASSQSWVGLAGELFF
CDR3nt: TGCGCCAGCAGTCAATCGTGGGTGGGGCTCGCCGGGGAGCTGTTTTTT

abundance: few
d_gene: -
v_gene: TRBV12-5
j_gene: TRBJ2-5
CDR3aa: CASGFTGTQYF
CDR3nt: TGTGCTAGTGGTTTTACGGGGACCCAGTACTTC

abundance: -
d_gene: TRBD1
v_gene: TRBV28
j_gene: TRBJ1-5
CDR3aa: CATRTGIHQPQHF
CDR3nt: TGTGCCACCCGGACAGGTATCCATCAGCCCCAGCATTTT

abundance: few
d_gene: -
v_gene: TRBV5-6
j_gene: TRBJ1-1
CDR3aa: CASSFRRGMNTEAFF
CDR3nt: TGTGCCAGCAGCTTTCGAAGGGGTATGAACACTGAAGCTTTCTTT

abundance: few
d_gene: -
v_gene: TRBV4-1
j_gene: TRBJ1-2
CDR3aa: CASSQDHSEGYTF
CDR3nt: TGCGCCAGCAGCCAAGATCATTCGGAAGGCTACACCTTC

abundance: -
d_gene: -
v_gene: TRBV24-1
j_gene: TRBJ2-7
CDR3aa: CATSAGEGEQYF
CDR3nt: TGTGCCACCAGTGCAGGGGAAGGCGAGCAGTACTTC

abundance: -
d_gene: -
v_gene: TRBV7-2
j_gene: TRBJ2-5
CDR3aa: CASSGRQAAQYF
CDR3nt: TGTGCCAGCAGCGGCCGACAGGCGGCCCAGTACTTC